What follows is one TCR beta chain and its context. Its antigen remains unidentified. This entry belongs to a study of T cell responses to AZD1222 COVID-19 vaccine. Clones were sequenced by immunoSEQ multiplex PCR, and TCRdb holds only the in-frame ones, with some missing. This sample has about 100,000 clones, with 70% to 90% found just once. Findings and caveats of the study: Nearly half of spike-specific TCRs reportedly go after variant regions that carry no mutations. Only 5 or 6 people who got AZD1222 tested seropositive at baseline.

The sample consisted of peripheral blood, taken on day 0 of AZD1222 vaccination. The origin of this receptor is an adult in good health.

CDR3 DNA: TGTGCCAGCAGCCAAGAGGGGTATGGCTACACCTTC. This gives the protein CASSQEGYGYTF. The chain couples TRBV3-1 (or the pseudogene TRBV3-2) to TRBJ1-2; no definite D call. This CDR3 has 12 residues. Germline CDR1 is LGHDT and CDR2 is YNNKEL (reference sequence). Trimming cost V 0 bases and J 5 bases, with 4 bases left between them.